This T cell receptor beta chain stems from a study of human T cells and chemical hapten exposure. The study's library attached unique molecular identifiers to single cDNA molecules. Original processing notes: The number of TCRs in each sample had a median of approximately 99,000 and spanned about 20,000 to 690,600. MiXCR, run by TCRdb on the RACE reads, gives a single entry per CDR3 protein. TCRdb's processing, not the study's, gives the V and J calls here. The table lists fewer than 80,000 distinct CDR3 sequences, 11% of them singletons, with less than 2.5% in the top ten. Time point indicated: patch test 3, about 24 weeks after DPC sensitization. Treatment specified: therapeutic diphenylcyclopropenone sensitization with weekly scalp DPC. The CDR3 consists of 11 residues. The germline gives CDR1 MDHEN, CDR2 SYDVKM. Trimming pared 3 bases from V and 12 bases from J, leaving 9 bases between.

The V gene is TRBV28, the J gene TRBJ1-5; D not resolved. The sample was whole blood, taken in connection with sensitization to the hapten diphenylcyclopropenone (DPC). The clonotype originates from a woman aged 25 to 45 with alopecia areata. Some clones in this sample may be carry-over from other donors' samples. CDR3 residues: CASSFERNQHF. The CDR3 DNA is TGTGCCAGCAGTTTTGAACGCAACCAGCATTTT. Using reference TRBV28 and TRBJ1-5 for the parts outside the CDR3, the full variable domain is DVKVTQSSRYLVKRTGEKVFLECVQDMDHENMFWYRQDPGLGLRLIYFSYDVKMKEKGDIPEGYSVSREKKERFSLILESASTNQTSMYLCASSFERNQHFGDGTRLSIL.